This TCR beta chain originates from a study of identical twins. Overall study results and limits: Excess sharing by twins proved weaker in beta out-of-frame sequences.

CDR3 length: 13 amino acids. Looked up from germline, CDR1 is ENHRY and CDR2 is SYGVKD. With 0 bases removed from V and 7 bases from J, the gap between germline ends came to 9 bases. TCRdb independently ran MiXCR on the 5' RACE reads; one entry per CDR3 protein. The sample carries 1.5 million to 2 million distinct CDR3 sequences, around a third recorded once. This clonotype showed up just a few times. No antigen is known for it. J is TRBJ1-2 and V is TRBV10-3, with unresolved D. The TCR originated in a newborn girl in good health. The sequenced sample consisted of cord blood. This CDR3 is CAISESRGSGYTF. CDR3 coding DNA: TGTGCCATCAGTGAGTCCCGGGGTAGTGGCTACACCTTC.